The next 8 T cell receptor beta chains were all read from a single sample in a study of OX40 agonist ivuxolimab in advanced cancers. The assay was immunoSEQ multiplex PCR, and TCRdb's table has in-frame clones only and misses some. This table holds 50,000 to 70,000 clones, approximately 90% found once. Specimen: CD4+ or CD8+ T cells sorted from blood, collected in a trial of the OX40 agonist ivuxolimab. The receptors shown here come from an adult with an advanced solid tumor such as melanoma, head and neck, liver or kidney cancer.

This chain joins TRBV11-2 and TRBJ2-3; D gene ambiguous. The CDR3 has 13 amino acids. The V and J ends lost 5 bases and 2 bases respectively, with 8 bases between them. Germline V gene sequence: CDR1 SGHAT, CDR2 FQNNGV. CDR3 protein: CASSPRPTDTQYF. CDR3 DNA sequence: TGTGCCAGCAGCCCCCGCCCCACAGATACGCAGTATTTT.

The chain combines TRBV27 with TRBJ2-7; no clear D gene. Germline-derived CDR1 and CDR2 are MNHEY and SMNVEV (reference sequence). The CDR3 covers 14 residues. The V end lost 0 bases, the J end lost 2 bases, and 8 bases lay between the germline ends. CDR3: CASSLSLAPYEQYF. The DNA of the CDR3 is TGTGCCAGCAGTTTATCGTTGGCTCCCTACGAGCAGTACTTC.

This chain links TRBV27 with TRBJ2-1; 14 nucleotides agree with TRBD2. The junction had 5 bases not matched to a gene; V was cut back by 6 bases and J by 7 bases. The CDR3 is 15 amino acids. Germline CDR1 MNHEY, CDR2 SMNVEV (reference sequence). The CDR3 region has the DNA TGTGCCAGCAGCAATAGACTAGCGGGAGGGAATGAGCAGTTCTTC. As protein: CASSNRLAGGNEQFF.

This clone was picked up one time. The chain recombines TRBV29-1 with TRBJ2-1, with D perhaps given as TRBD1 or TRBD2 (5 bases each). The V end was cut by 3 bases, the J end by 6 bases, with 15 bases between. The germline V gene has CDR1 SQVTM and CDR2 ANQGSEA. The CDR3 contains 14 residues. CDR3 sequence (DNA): TGCAGCGTTGACCGGGACCCGGGTACCAATGAGCAGTTCTTC. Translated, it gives CSVDRDPGTNEQFF.

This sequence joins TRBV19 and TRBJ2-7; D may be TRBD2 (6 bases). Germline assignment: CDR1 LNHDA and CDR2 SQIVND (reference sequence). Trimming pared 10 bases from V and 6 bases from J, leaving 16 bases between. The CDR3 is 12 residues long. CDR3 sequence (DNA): TGTGCCACGGGACTTCCACCCAGCGAGCAGTACTTC. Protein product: CATGLPPSEQYF.

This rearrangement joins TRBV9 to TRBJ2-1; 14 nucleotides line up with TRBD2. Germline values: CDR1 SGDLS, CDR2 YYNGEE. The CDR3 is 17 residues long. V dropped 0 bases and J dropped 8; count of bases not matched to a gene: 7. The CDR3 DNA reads TGTGCCAGCAGCGTAGAAGGGACTAGCGGGAGTAACCATGAGCAGTTCTTC. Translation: CASSVEGTSGSNHEQFF.

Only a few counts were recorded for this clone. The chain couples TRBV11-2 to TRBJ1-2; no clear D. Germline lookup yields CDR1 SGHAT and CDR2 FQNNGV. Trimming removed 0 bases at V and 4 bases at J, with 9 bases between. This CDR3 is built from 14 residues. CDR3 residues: CASSLESGAYGYTF. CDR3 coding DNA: TGTGCCAGCAGCTTAGAGTCAGGAGCCTATGGCTACACCTTC.

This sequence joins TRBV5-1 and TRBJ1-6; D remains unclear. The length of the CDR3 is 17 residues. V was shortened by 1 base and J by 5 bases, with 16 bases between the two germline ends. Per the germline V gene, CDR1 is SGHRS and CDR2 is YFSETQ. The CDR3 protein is CASSLIWPDGDNSPLHF. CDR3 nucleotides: TGCGCCAGCAGCTTGATCTGGCCGGACGGGGATAATTCACCCCTCCACTTT.